A single sample is the source of the 32 T cell receptor beta chains below, sequenced in a study of T cell changes during pregnancy in multiple sclerosis. The assay was immunoSEQ multiplex PCR, and TCRdb's table has in-frame clones only and misses some. The sample consists of under 80,000 clones, around 92% of them appearing once. This material consisted of peripheral blood, taken before pregnancy. The receptors originated from a female donor with multiple sclerosis, enrolled in a pregnancy study.

The CDR3 nucleotides read TGTGCCAGCAGCTACGACAGGGAGCAGTACTTC. It translates to CASSYDREQYF. The genes are TRBV7-2 and TRBJ2-7; possible D gene TRBD1, 6 bases. This CDR3 is built from 11 residues. CDR1 and CDR2 from the germline V gene are SGHTA and FQGNSA. The V and J ends lost 4 bases and 7 bases respectively, with 8 bases between them. The complete variable domain, with remaining parts taken from reference TRBV7-2 and TRBJ2-7, reads GAGVSQSPSNKVTEKGKDVELRCDPISGHTALYWYRQSLGQGLEFLIYFQGNSAPDKSGLPSDRFSAERTGGSVSTLTIQRTQQEDSAVYLCASSYDREQYFGPGTRLTVT.

This chain connects TRBV9 to TRBJ2-1; 9 bases align to TRBD2. Trimming took 0 bases from V and 7 from J; bases not matched to a gene: 5. The CDR3 length is 15 residues. Germline V gene lookup returns CDR1 SGDLS and CDR2 YYNGEE. CDR3 loop: CASSVVGGRVNEQFF. CDR3 nucleotides: TGTGCCAGCAGCGTAGTCGGCGGGAGGGTAAATGAGCAGTTCTTC.

The sample holds one count of this clone. The J gene is TRBJ2-5, the V gene TRBV7-9; 9 bases align to TRBD1. CDR3 length: 16 residues. Trimming cost V 4 bases and J 3 bases; bases outside gene matches: 9. Germline V gene sequence: CDR1 SEHNR, CDR2 FQNEAQ (reference sequence). CDR3 nucleotide sequence: TGTGCCAGCAGCTCTACCGGGACAGGGAGTGAAGAGACCCAGTACTTC. Its protein product is CASSSTGTGSEETQYF.

The J gene is TRBJ1-4, the V gene TRBV5-4; perhaps TRBD1 as D (6 bases). V shed 4 bases and J shed 4 bases, with 11 bases lying between them. Germline V lookup: CDR1 SGHNT, CDR2 YYREEE (reference sequence). The CDR3 sequence is 14 residues long. The DNA of the CDR3 is TGTGCCAGCAGCCTGGACAGCGGTAATGAAAAACTGTTTTTT. Translated: CASSLDSGNEKLFF.

In nucleotides, the CDR3 is TGTGCCAGCAGCTCGCAGGGCGTAGAATGGGGCAATGAGCAGTTCTTC. This sequence encodes CASSSQGVEWGNEQFF. The rearrangement links TRBV7-3 to TRBJ2-1; the D gene is possibly TRBD1 (5 bases). Germline CDR1 is SGHTA and CDR2 is FQGTGA. This CDR3 is 16 amino acids long. The V end was cut by 4 bases, the J end by 6 bases, with 19 bases between.

V is TRBV7-3 and J is TRBJ2-1; a possible D gene is TRBD2 (5 bases). V lost 2 bases and J lost 6, with 14 bases in between. There are 15 residues in the CDR3. Germline-derived CDR1 and CDR2 are SGHTA and FQGTGA. CDR3: CASSLSGLRGNEQFF. CDR3 in DNA: TGTGCCAGCAGCTTATCCGGGCTCCGGGGCAATGAGCAGTTCTTC.

The chain links TRBV27 to TRBJ2-1; D unclear. In germline, CDR1 is MNHEY, CDR2 SMNVEV (reference sequence). The CDR3 loop spans 14 amino acids. Trimming removed 3 bases from V and 0 bases from J, with 6 bases in between. CDR3 DNA sequence: TGTGCCAGCAGTTTTTCGGGCTCCTACAATGAGCAGTTCTTC. Its protein product is CASSFSGSYNEQFF.

The V call is TRBV4-3, the J call TRBJ2-7, with D tentatively TRBD2 (6 bases). V gave up 0 bases and J gave up 3 bases, with 12 bases separating them. Germline V lookup: CDR1 LGHNA, CDR2 YSLEER. This CDR3 has 15 residues. Written as DNA, the CDR3 is TGCGCCAGCAGCCAAGAAACCAGCGGGTACTACGAGCAGTACTTC. Encoded protein: CASSQETSGYYEQYF.

The gene calls are TRBV29-1 and TRBJ2-3; weak D call: TRBD2 (6 bases). Germline lookup yields CDR1 SQVTM and CDR2 ANQGSEA. Trimming shortened V by 4 bases and J by 1 base, and 18 bases separated the two germline ends. This CDR3 comprises 16 residues. CDR3 residues: CSVGGWDSPGTDTQYF. CDR3 coding DNA: TGCAGCGTTGGAGGTTGGGACTCCCCCGGCACAGATACGCAGTATTTT.

A single count supports this clone. The chain links TRBV21-1 to TRBJ2-5; the DNA was not compared with TRBD1, the D call given in the table. TRBV21-1 represents a pseudogene. The CDR3 runs 15 residues. This chain's CDR3 is CASSKGDRAGKTQYF. The CDR3 bases are TGTGCCAGCAGCAAAGGTGACAGGGCCGGGAAGACCCAGTACTTC.

The chain employs TRBV27 and TRBJ1-5, with D tentatively TRBD1 (5 bases). In germline, CDR1 is MNHEY, CDR2 SMNVEV (reference sequence). With 5 bases removed from V and 7 bases from J, the gap between germline ends came to 15 bases. This CDR3 has 14 residues. CDR3: CASSPLREGQPQHF. As DNA, the CDR3 is TGTGCCAGCAGTCCCCTTCGGGAGGGGCAGCCCCAGCATTTT.

A word on this clone: At the DNA level, this CDR3 is encoded by other sequences in the same sample as well. This sequence joins TRBV7-2 and TRBJ2-5; TRBD2 matches at 7 bases. Germline loops: CDR1 SGHTA, CDR2 FQGNSA. V lost 1 base to trimming and J lost 4 bases; unmatched junction nucleotides: 3. There are 14 residues in the CDR3. The CDR3 protein is CASSLGGSGETQYF. The CDR3 DNA is TGTGCCAGCAGCTTAGGCGGGAGTGGAGAGACCCAGTACTTC.

CDR3 bases: TGTGCCAGTAGGGGACTAGCGGACTACAATGAGCAGTTCTTC. Amino acids: CASRGLADYNEQFF. The V gene is TRBV19, the J gene TRBJ2-1, with TRBD2 identical over 11 bases. The CDR3 runs to 14 residues. CDR1 and CDR2 from the germline V gene are LNHDA and SQIVND (reference sequence). V shed 6 bases, J shed 3 bases, and the junction held 1 base outside the gene matches.

V and J are TRBV7-3 and TRBJ2-3; 15 nucleotides match TRBD2. Germline CDR1 is SGHTA and CDR2 is FQGTGA. V was pared by 5 bases and J by 2 bases, with 14 bases of the junction left unmatched. The CDR3 runs to 20 residues. DNA of the CDR3: TGTGCCAGCAGCAATGGGACTAGCGGGAGGCCAAGGCCCAACACAGATACGCAGTATTTT. Protein: CASSNGTSGRPRPNTDTQYF.

The rearrangement links TRBV9 to TRBJ2-1, with TRBD2 matching 11 bases. Per the germline V gene, CDR1 is SGDLS and CDR2 is YYNGEE. After removal of 3 bases from V and 4 bases from J, the junction contained 3 bases not matched to a gene. This CDR3 is 15 amino acids long. The CDR3 is CASSERLAGYNEQFF. DNA of the CDR3: TGTGCCAGCAGCGAAAGACTAGCGGGGTACAATGAGCAGTTCTTC.

The CDR3 bases are TGTGCCAGCATATTTGGCTACACCTTC. The encoded protein is CASIFGYTF. The gene calls are TRBV27 and TRBJ1-2; D not certain. Trimming left V 7 bases short and J 7 bases short, with 4 bases between. Germline V lookup: CDR1 MNHEY, CDR2 SMNVEV (reference sequence). The CDR3 has 9 residues.

The gene calls are TRBV18 and TRBJ2-5; D gene uncertain. The CDR3 extends over 13 amino acids. With 0 bases removed from V and 2 bases from J, the gap between germline ends came to 4 bases. Germline lookup yields CDR1 KGHSH and CDR2 LQKENI. The CDR3 bases are TGTGCCAGCTCACCACCGAGTCAAGAGACCCAGTACTTC. Protein product: CASSPPSQETQYF.

This chain links TRBV2 with TRBJ1-2; TRBD1 matches 7 bases. The CDR3 contains 15 residues. Germline-derived CDR1 and CDR2 are SNHLY and FYNNEI. After removal of 2 bases from V and 8 bases from J, the junction contained 11 bases not matched to a gene. The CDR3 DNA is TGTGCCAGCAGTGAACCCGGGACAGCCCAAGTAGGCTACACCTTC. Its translation: CASSEPGTAQVGYTF.

DNA for the CDR3: TGCGCCAGCAGCTTGACACAGGGGGCTTCGGTTGAAAAACTGTTTTTT. It encodes CASSLTQGASVEKLFF. The chain has TRBV5-1 and TRBJ1-4, with 9 bases identical to TRBD1. J gave up 7 bases and V 1 base, and 8 bases lay outside the gene matches. The CDR3 has 16 amino acids. Germline lookup yields CDR1 SGHRS and CDR2 YFSETQ.

The chain couples TRBV18 to TRBJ1-4, with D possibly being TRBD1 (6 bases). V lost 2 bases and J lost 4, with 11 bases in between. The germline CDR1 and CDR2 sequences are KGHSH and LQKENI. This CDR3 is built from 15 residues. CDR3 sequence reads: CASSPYTGINEKLFF. CDR3 in DNA: TGTGCCAGCTCACCATACACAGGGATTAATGAAAAACTGTTTTTT.

By sample fraction, this clone is medium-sized. The chain couples TRBV5-4 to TRBJ2-7; 9 bases map to TRBD1. Germline V gene sequence: CDR1 SGHNT, CDR2 YYREEE (reference sequence). This CDR3 comprises 12 residues. After removal of 5 bases from V and 4 bases from J, the junction contained 1 base not matched to a gene. The CDR3 reads CASSDRGYEQYF. As DNA, the CDR3 is TGTGCCAGCAGTGACAGGGGGTACGAGCAGTACTTC.

This clone showed up just once. CDR3 nucleotides: TGTGCCAGCAGCCCGCTCTGGACTAGCGGGAGTAAGTACAATGAGCAGTTCTTC. This translates into CASSPLWTSGSKYNEQFF. V and J are TRBV11-2 and TRBJ2-1, with 13 positions matching TRBD2. The junction had 11 bases not matched to a gene; V was cut back by 5 bases and J by 4 bases. Germline values: CDR1 SGHAT, CDR2 FQNNGV. This CDR3 region has 18 residues.

The gene calls are TRBV5-4 and TRBJ1-1; D might be TRBD1 (6 bases). CDR1 and CDR2 from the germline V gene are SGHNT and YYREEE (reference sequence). The CDR3 runs 14 residues. With 5 bases removed from V and 2 bases from J, the gap between germline ends came to 13 bases. The CDR3 reads CASRPGTTNTEAFF. CDR3 nucleotides: TGTGCCAGCAGACCCGGGACAACCAACACTGAAGCTTTCTTT.

The CDR3 reads CASSKPGGWTEAFF. In nucleotides, the CDR3 is TGTGCCAGCAGCAAACCAGGGGGCTGGACTGAAGCTTTCTTT. The rearrangement uses TRBV28 and TRBJ1-1; TRBD1 matches at 8 bases. This CDR3 is 14 amino acids long. CDR1 and CDR2 from the germline V gene are MDHEN and SYDVKM. The J segment lost 5 bases and the V segment lost 6 bases, leaving 8 bases of the junction unmatched.

The CDR3: CASSLLLENTEAFF. Here the CDR3 DNA reads TGTGCCAGCAGCCTCCTACTCGAGAACACTGAAGCTTTCTTT. The rearrangement uses TRBV6-5 and TRBJ1-1; the D is unclear. Between the trimmed V and J ends, which lost 6 bases and 1 base, there was a span of 12 bases. The CDR3 totals 14 residues. Looked up from germline, CDR1 is MNHEY and CDR2 is SVGAGI.

The CDR3 DNA reads TGTGCCATCAGTGGACTACAGGGACCTAGCTATGGCTACACCTTC. This sequence encodes CAISGLQGPSYGYTF. The J gene is TRBJ1-2, the V gene TRBV10-3, with TRBD1 as a possible D gene (6 bases). V was clipped by 4 bases and J by 4 bases, with 16 bases between them. The CDR3 is 15 amino acids. Germline V gene data show CDR1 as ENHRY and CDR2 as SYGVKD.

The V call is TRBV9, the J call TRBJ2-3, with D maybe TRBD2 (5 bases). The CDR3 loop spans 16 amino acids. Looked up from germline, CDR1 is SGDLS and CDR2 is YYNGEE. Trimming pared 0 bases from V and 2 bases from J, leaving 13 bases between. The CDR3 reads CASSVGYSESTDTQYF. The CDR3 nucleotides are TGTGCCAGCAGCGTAGGTTATAGCGAGTCCACAGATACGCAGTATTTT.

J is TRBJ2-2 and V is TRBV19; possible D gene TRBD1, 6 bases. The CDR3 spans 18 residues. V was pared by 4 bases and J by 4 bases, with 22 bases between. Germline assignment: CDR1 LNHDA and CDR2 SQIVND (reference sequence). This CDR3 reads CASSKKHRAPLVTGELFF. DNA of the CDR3: TGTGCCAGTAGTAAAAAACACAGGGCGCCTTTAGTCACCGGGGAGCTGTTTTTT.

CDR3 region: CASSSGLAGLGGELFF. CDR3 DNA: TGTGCCAGCAGCTCAGGACTAGCGGGATTGGGAGGGGAGCTGTTTTTT. J is TRBJ2-2 and V is TRBV5-4; 12 bases line up with TRBD2. The V and J ends lost 3 bases and 8 bases, in that order; junction bases with no gene match: 8. Germline V gives CDR1 SGHNT, CDR2 YYREEE (reference sequence). The CDR3 is made up of 16 amino acids.

The chain joins TRBV6-1 to TRBJ2-1; D perhaps matches TRBD2 (5 bases). CDR1 is MNHNS and CDR2 is SASEGT in the germline V gene. The CDR3 runs to 14 residues. V dropped 0 bases and J dropped 6 bases, with 9 bases sitting between them. The CDR3 DNA is TGTGCCAGCAGTGAAGCGCTTCGGGGCAATGAGCAGTTCTTC. Translation gives CASSEALRGNEQFF.

The chain couples TRBV5-6 to TRBJ1-5; the match to TRBD1 covers 11 bases. From germline, CDR1 is SGHDT and CDR2 YYEEEE. This CDR3 is built from 16 residues. The V gene end was trimmed by 5 bases and the J gene end by 7 bases; junction bases not matched to a gene: 11. In DNA form, the CDR3 reads TGTGCCAGCAGTCCTTATGGACAGGGGGCGCAGCAGCCCCAGCATTTT. Translation: CASSPYGQGAQQPQHF.

The CDR3 DNA is TGTGCCAGCAGTATGACAGTGAATCAGCCCCAGCATTTT. It yields the protein CASSMTVNQPQHF. The genes are TRBV27 and TRBJ1-5; D may be TRBD1 (5 bases). In germline, CDR1 is MNHEY, CDR2 SMNVEV (reference sequence). Trimming removed 5 bases from V and 4 bases from J, with 9 bases in between. The CDR3 contains 13 residues.